Shown below are 18 T cell receptor beta chains from a single sample sequenced in a study of T cell responses to AZD1222 COVID-19 vaccine. The data were produced by immunoSEQ multiplex PCR, yet TCRdb's version contains in-frame clones alone and is incomplete. The table records some 180,000 clones, roughly 94% of them present only once. The input for sequencing was peripheral blood, taken 28 days after the second AZD1222 dose. Receptors originate from an adult who received the AZD1222 COVID-19 vaccine.

The V and J genes are TRBV30 and TRBJ1-1, with D hard to call. V lost 5 bases, J lost 0 bases, and 16 bases lay in between. The CDR3 loop spans 15 amino acids. Germline CDR1 and CDR2: GTSNPN and SVGIG (reference sequence). The CDR3 nucleotides read TGTGCCTGGGATCAAGAACCTAACATGAACACTGAAGCTTTCTTT. Its protein product is CAWDQEPNMNTEAFF.

V gene TRBV27 combines with J gene TRBJ1-1; D might be TRBD1 (6 bases). The germline CDR1 and CDR2 sequences are MNHEY and SMNVEV (reference sequence). The CDR3 consists of 15 residues. V shed 2 bases and J shed 5 bases, with 15 bases lying between them. This CDR3 is CASSLRLGANTEAFF. In DNA form, the CDR3 reads TGTGCCAGCAGTTTAAGGCTGGGGGCGAATACTGAAGCTTTCTTT.

The J gene is TRBJ1-6, the V gene TRBV7-2, with 8 bases that match TRBD1. Per germline, CDR1 SGHTA and CDR2 FQGNSA. V dropped 5 bases and J dropped 7; count of bases not matched to a gene: 7. The CDR3 sequence is 15 residues long. In DNA, the CDR3 is TGTGCCAGCAGCCTCCGGAGGACAGGGAATTCACCCCTCCACTTT. As protein: CASSLRRTGNSPLHF. The full variable domain, rest sourced from reference TRBV7-2 and TRBJ1-6, is GAGVSQSPSNKVTEKGKDVELRCDPISGHTALYWYRQSLGQGLEFLIYFQGNSAPDKSGLPSDRFSAERTGGSVSTLTIQRTQQEDSAVYLCASSLRRTGNSPLHFGNGTRLTVT.

The chain links TRBV24-1 to TRBJ1-5; D gene ambiguous. V dropped 1 base and J dropped 0 bases, with 3 bases sitting between them. The CDR3 length is 14 residues. CDR1 KGHDR and CDR2 SFDVKD come from the germline V gene. CDR3 protein: CATSDFVSNQPQHF. As DNA, the CDR3 is TGTGCCACCAGTGATTTTGTTAGCAATCAGCCCCAGCATTTT.

The chain combines TRBV3-1 (or the pseudogene TRBV3-2) with TRBJ2-7, with TRBD1 matching over 8 bases. Trimming removed 1 base from V and 4 bases from J; junction bases left unmatched: 3. From germline, CDR1 is LGHDT and CDR2 YNNKEL (reference sequence). CDR3 length: 14 residues. This chain's CDR3 is CASSQGTGSYEQYF. CDR3 sequence (DNA): TGTGCCAGCAGCCAAGGGACAGGGTCGTACGAGCAGTACTTC.

This clone appeared a few times. The rearrangement uses TRBV4-3 and TRBJ1-2; D unresolved. The germline V gene has CDR1 LGHNA and CDR2 YSLEER. V was shortened by 0 bases and J by 0 bases, with 8 bases between the two germline ends. The CDR3 has 15 residues. This CDR3 is CASSQDRWANYGYTF. CDR3 DNA: TGCGCCAGCAGCCAAGATCGTTGGGCTAACTATGGCTACACCTTC.

The chain recombines TRBV30 with TRBJ1-5; the D gene is possibly TRBD1 (5 bases). The CDR3 runs 12 residues. The V gene's germline CDR1 is GTSNPN and CDR2 SVGIG (reference sequence). Trimming cost V 2 bases and J 6 bases, with 8 bases left between them. The CDR3, as DNA: TGTGCCTGGAGTTGGGGGTTTCAGCCCCAGCATTTT. This encodes CAWSWGFQPQHF.

V and J are TRBV6-1 and TRBJ1-2; D remains unclear. The V gene lost 2 bases and the J gene lost 6 bases, with 10 bases spanning the gap. From germline, CDR1 is MNHNS and CDR2 SASEGT. The CDR3 is made up of 13 amino acids. The CDR3 DNA reads as TGTGCCAGCAGTGAATTGGGCGGGGATGGCTACACCTTC. Residues: CASSELGGDGYTF.

The V call is TRBV5-1, the J call TRBJ2-5; D gene uncertain. This CDR3 has 14 residues. CDR1 is SGHRS and CDR2 is YFSETQ in the germline V gene. Between the trimmed V and J ends, which lost 0 bases and 5 bases, there was a span of 11 bases. CDR3 sequence (DNA): TGCGCCAGCAGCTTGGAGGGAATCTGGGAGACCCAGTACTTC. The encoded protein is CASSLEGIWETQYF.

The rearrangement uses TRBV5-6 and TRBJ2-7; 8 bases line up with TRBD1. The germline V gene encodes CDR1 SGHDT and CDR2 YYEEEE. The V gene end was trimmed by 4 bases and the J gene end by 6 bases; junction bases not matched to a gene: 15. CDR3 length: 16 residues. CDR3 amino acids: CASSQPGTGSYSEQYF. CDR3 nucleotides: TGTGCCAGCAGCCAACCTGGGACAGGCTCGTACTCCGAGCAGTACTTC.

The CDR3 is CASSSPSREVGEKLFF. CDR3 DNA: TGTGCCAGCAGTTCGCCGTCCAGGGAAGTCGGAGAAAAACTGTTTTTT. The chain recombines TRBV28 with TRBJ1-4; weak D call: TRBD1 (5 bases). Between the trimmed V and J ends, which lost 4 bases and 8 bases, there was a span of 20 bases. CDR1 is MDHEN, CDR2 SYDVKM, per germline. This CDR3 has 16 residues.

This clone was seen a few times. The chain recombines TRBV5-1 with TRBJ2-1; possibly TRBD1 or TRBD2 for D (5 bases each). Per the germline V gene, CDR1 is SGHRS and CDR2 is YFSETQ. The CDR3 is 16 residues long. Trimming took off 0 bases at V and 2 bases at J, with 12 bases between the two ends. CDR3 residues: CASSLDAPGPYNEQFF. CDR3 in DNA: TGCGCCAGCAGCTTGGACGCGCCGGGGCCCTACAATGAGCAGTTCTTC.

The V call is TRBV7-9, the J call TRBJ1-2; 9 nucleotides line up with TRBD1. Germline V gene data show CDR1 as SEHNR and CDR2 as FQNEAQ (reference sequence). J gave up 8 bases and V 5 bases, and 9 bases lay outside the gene matches. There are 14 residues in the CDR3. For the CDR3, the DNA is TGTGCCAGCAGCCTTTTTACAGGGGGCTGGGGCTACACCTTC. Encoded protein: CASSLFTGGWGYTF.

The J gene is TRBJ2-2, the V gene TRBV7-9; 8 bases are a match to TRBD2. From germline, CDR1 is SEHNR and CDR2 FQNEAQ (reference sequence). The CDR3 length is 17 residues. V shed 5 bases and J 0 bases; nucleotides not matched to a gene: 8. CDR3 sequence (DNA): TGTGCCAGCAGCCCCGGACGGGGGGGTCCGAACACCGGGGAGCTGTTTTTT. Encoded protein: CASSPGRGGPNTGELFF.

The V and J genes are TRBV7-9 and TRBJ1-6; no clear D gene. V was cut by 3 bases and J by 9 bases, with 12 bases left in between. This CDR3 has 14 residues. Per the germline V gene, CDR1 is SEHNR and CDR2 is FQNEAQ (reference sequence). The CDR3 is CASSFGERGSPLHF. In DNA form, the CDR3 reads TGTGCCAGCAGCTTCGGGGAACGGGGTTCACCCCTCCACTTT.

The V gene is TRBV11-3, the J gene TRBJ2-3, with D unclear. The CDR3 is 10 residues long. V shed 4 bases and J shed 6 bases, with 2 bases lying between them. Germline assignment: CDR1 SGHNT and CDR2 YENEEA. The CDR3 coding sequence is TGTGCCAGCAGCTCGGATACGCAGTATTTT. The encoded protein is CASSSDTQYF.

The chain combines TRBV7-9 with TRBJ1-6; D may be TRBD1 (6 bases). Germline CDR1 is SEHNR and CDR2 is FQNEAQ (reference sequence). V was trimmed by 5 bases and J by 9 bases, leaving 29 bases between them. The CDR3 contains 19 residues. The CDR3 region has the DNA TGTGCCAGCAGCCTATCGGGGGGCGACTTCCTTGGTAGAGTTTCACCCCTCCACTTT. Its translation: CASSLSGGDFLGRVSPLHF.

The rearrangement joins TRBV11-2 to TRBJ1-1; no clear D gene. CDR1 SGHAT and CDR2 FQNNGV come from the germline V gene. CDR3 length equals 13 residues. Trimming left V 6 bases short and J 0 bases short, with 8 bases between. In nucleotides, the CDR3 is TGTGCCAGCAGGCGGGAATTGAACACTGAAGCTTTCTTT. Translating gives CASRRELNTEAFF.